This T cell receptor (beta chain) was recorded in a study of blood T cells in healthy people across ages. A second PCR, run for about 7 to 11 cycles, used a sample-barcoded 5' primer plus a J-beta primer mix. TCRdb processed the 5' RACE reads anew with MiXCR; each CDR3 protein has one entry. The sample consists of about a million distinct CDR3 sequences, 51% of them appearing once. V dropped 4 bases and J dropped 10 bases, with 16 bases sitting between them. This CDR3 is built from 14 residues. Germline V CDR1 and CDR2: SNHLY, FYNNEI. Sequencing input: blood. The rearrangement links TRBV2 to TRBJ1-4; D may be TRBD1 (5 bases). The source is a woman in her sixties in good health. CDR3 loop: CASSVGTERGKLFF. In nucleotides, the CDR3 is TGTGCCAGCAGTGTCGGGACGGAGCGCGGAAAACTGTTTTTT.